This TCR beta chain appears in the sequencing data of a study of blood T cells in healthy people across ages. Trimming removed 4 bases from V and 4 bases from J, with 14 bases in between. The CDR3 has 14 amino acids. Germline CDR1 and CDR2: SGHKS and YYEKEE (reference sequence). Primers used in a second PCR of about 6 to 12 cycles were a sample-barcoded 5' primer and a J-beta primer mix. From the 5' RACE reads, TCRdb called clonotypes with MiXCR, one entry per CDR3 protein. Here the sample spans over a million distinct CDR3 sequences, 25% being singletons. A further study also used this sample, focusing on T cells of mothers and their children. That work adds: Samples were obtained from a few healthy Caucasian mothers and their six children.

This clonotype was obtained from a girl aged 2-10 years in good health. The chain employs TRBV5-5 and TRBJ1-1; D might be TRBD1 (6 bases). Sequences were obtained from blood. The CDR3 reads CASSDQGWSTEAFF. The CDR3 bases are TGTGCCAGCAGCGATCAGGGGTGGAGCACTGAAGCTTTCTTT. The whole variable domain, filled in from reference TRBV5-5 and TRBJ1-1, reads DAGVTQSPTHLIKTRGQQVTLRCSPISGHKSVSWYQQVLGQGPQFIFQYYEKEERGRGNFPDRFSARQFPNYSSELNVNALLLGDSALYLCASSDQGWSTEAFFGQGTRLTVV.